Listed below are T cell receptor beta chains from one sample, sequenced in a study of shared clonotypes between healthy human individuals. The data were produced by immunoSEQ multiplex PCR, yet TCRdb's version contains in-frame clones alone and is incomplete. The data hold some 1,600,000 clones, with 95% to 99% observed a single time. The sample was naive CD4+ T cells sorted from blood. These receptors were collected from a man younger than 40 in good health. CDR3s include the opening cysteine and the closing phenylalanine or tryptophan. A D gene is named only where the DNA matches it firmly. Size is omitted from some rows. Given values are once, few, many or a class for expanded clones.

clone size | J gene | V gene | D gene | CDR3 DNA | CDR3 protein
NA | TRBJ1-2 | TRBV30 | NA | TGTGCCTGGAGTGGAAGGGTCTACTACACCTTC | CAWSGRVYYTF
NA | TRBJ1-2 | TRBV30 | NA | TGTGCCTGGAGTGGACCTTTCTATGGCTACACCTTC | CAWSGPFYGYTF
NA | TRBJ2-3 | TRBV9 | NA | TGTGCCAGCAGCGTAACCAGTAGCACAGATACGCAGTATTTT | CASSVTSSTDTQYF
NA | TRBJ2-2 | TRBV7-6 | TRBD1 | TGTGCCAGCAGCCGGACAGGAACCGGGGAGCTGTTTTTT | CASSRTGTGELFF
NA | TRBJ1-2 | TRBV28 | NA | TGTGCCAGCAGTTCATTGAGGATCTATGGCTACACCTTC | CASSSLRIYGYTF
NA | TRBJ1-4 | TRBV27 | TRBD1 | TGTGCCAGCAGTTTAGGAGGGACAGGGACAGAAAAACTGTTTTTT | CASSLGGTGTEKLFF
NA | TRBJ2-1 | TRBV6-6 | TRBD2 | TGTGCCAGCAGGCCACGTAGCGGGACCAATGAGCAGTTCTTC | CASRPRSGTNEQFF
once | TRBJ2-1 | TRBV7-2 | TRBD2 | TGTGCCAGCAGCAGCGACACGGGACTAGCGGACAATGAGCAGTTCTTC | CASSSDTGLADNEQFF
NA | TRBJ1-4 | TRBV18 | NA | TGTGCCAGCTCAAGGAGCGGGCAAAATGAAAAACTGTTTTTT | CASSRSGQNEKLFF
once | TRBJ2-1 | TRBV19 | NA | TGTGCCAGTAGCCCGCAGGGGTCCTCCTACAATGAGCAGTTCTTC | CASSPQGSSYNEQFF